Following are 25 T cell receptor beta chains from one sample sequenced in a study of blood T cell repertoires in COVID-19. Sequencing used immunoSEQ multiplex PCR; TCRdb keeps in-frame clones, though not all of them. Of 290,000 or so clones in the sample, roughly 80% were seen once. Material for sequencing was PBMCs or T cells enriched from blood (not recorded which). These receptors were collected from a man in his forties who had been exposed to COVID-19.

V and J are TRBV12-3 or TRBV12-4 and TRBJ2-7, with 7 bases fitting TRBD1. The CDR3 covers 13 residues. V lost 3 bases and J lost 3; bases outside the gene matches: 2. Written as DNA, the CDR3 is TGTGCCAGCAGTTTGGGGACAGACTACGAGCAGTACTTC. Translation: CASSLGTDYEQYF.

This clone showed up just a few times. The rearrangement links TRBV2 to TRBJ2-5; D is perhaps TRBD1 (6 bases). The V end was cut by 6 bases, the J end by 1 base, with 18 bases between. The length of the CDR3 is 16 residues. The germline CDR1 and CDR2 sequences are SNHLY and FYNNEI. CDR3 sequence reads: CASSGFGQQSQETQYF. The CDR3 coding sequence is TGTGCCAGCAGCGGATTTGGACAGCAGTCCCAAGAGACCCAGTACTTC.

The chain carries TRBV27 and TRBJ2-5; 7 bases are a match to TRBD2. The CDR3 extends over 14 amino acids. V lost 0 bases and J lost 5; bases outside the gene matches: 3. Germline V lookup: CDR1 MNHEY, CDR2 SMNVEV (reference sequence). The CDR3 sequence is CASSLSRGGETQYF. In DNA, the CDR3 is TGTGCCAGCAGTTTATCGAGGGGAGGGGAGACCCAGTACTTC.

V and J are TRBV23-1 and TRBJ2-3; D remains unclear. TRBV23-1 has ORF status, its function being uncertain. CDR3 length: 13 amino acids. V lost 7 bases to trimming and J lost 8 bases, with 16 bases between them. CDR3 in DNA: TGCGCCAGCACCCCCGTCCCGCGGAGTACGCAGTATTTT. It translates to CASTPVPRSTQYF.

The rearrangement joins TRBV20-1 to TRBJ2-1, with 9 bases that match TRBD2. The CDR3 is 17 amino acids. V lost 3 bases to trimming and J lost 3 bases; unmatched junction nucleotides: 12. Germline-derived CDR1 and CDR2 are DFQATT and SNEGSKA (reference sequence). The CDR3 bases are TGCAGTGCTAGTCGAGCGGGAGGACAGGTAGGCTACAATGAGCAGTTCTTC. Its translation is CSASRAGGQVGYNEQFF.

The chain combines TRBV2 with TRBJ2-7; 10 nucleotides agree with TRBD2. Germline CDR1 SNHLY, CDR2 FYNNEI. The CDR3 is 13 amino acids. The V gene end was trimmed by 7 bases and the J gene end by 3 bases; junction bases not matched to a gene: 3. The CDR3 nucleotides read TGTGCCAGCAAAGGGACTAGCGTCTACGAGCAGTACTTC. This gives the protein CASKGTSVYEQYF. Filled out from reference TRBV2 and TRBJ2-7, the complete variable domain reads EPEVTQTPSHQVTQMGQEVILRCVPISNHLYFYWYRQILGQKVEFLVSFYNNEISEKSEIFDDQFSVERPDGSNFTLKIRSTKLEDSAMYFCASKGTSVYEQYFGPGTRLTVT.

This chain links TRBV5-6 with TRBJ1-2, with a weak D call TRBD1 (6 bases). Germline CDR1 and CDR2: SGHDT and YYEEEE. The CDR3 is 14 amino acids. V was shortened by 2 bases and J by 0 bases, with 8 bases between the two germline ends. The CDR3 protein is CASSFGTPNYGYTF. The DNA for the CDR3 is TGTGCCAGCAGCTTCGGGACACCTAACTATGGCTACACCTTC. Combining the CDR3 with reference TRBV5-6 and TRBJ1-2 gives the whole variable domain DAGVTQSPTHLIKTRGQQVTLRCSPKSGHDTVSWYQQALGQGPQFIFQYYEEEERQRGNFPDRFSGHQFPNYSSELNVNALLLGDSALYLCASSFGTPNYGYTFGSGTRLTVV.

The V and J genes are TRBV4-2 and TRBJ1-5; D is unclear. This CDR3 region has 15 residues. Germline CDR1 is LGHNA and CDR2 is YNFKEQ. Trimming left V 0 bases short and J 4 bases short, with 10 bases between. The CDR3 loop is CASSQEPTVNQPQHF. In DNA, the CDR3 is TGTGCCAGCAGCCAAGAACCTACAGTGAATCAGCCCCAGCATTTT.

This sequence joins TRBV6-1 and TRBJ1-4; D not resolved. There are 10 residues in the CDR3. The V end lost 2 bases, the J end lost 15 bases, and 7 bases lay between the germline ends. CDR1 MNHNS and CDR2 SASEGT come from the germline V gene. This CDR3 is CASSEWRVFF. As DNA, the CDR3 is TGTGCCAGCAGTGAATGGAGGGTGTTTTTT.

This clone has a single count. DNA of the CDR3: TGTGCCAGCAAAATGAGCTCCTACAATGAGCAGTTCTTC. Translation: CASKMSSYNEQFF. This chain uses TRBV12-3 or TRBV12-4 with TRBJ2-1; D unclear. There are 13 residues in the CDR3. Trimming removed 7 bases from V and 0 bases from J, with 7 bases in between.

The chain recombines TRBV3-1 (or the pseudogene TRBV3-2) with TRBJ1-1; TRBD1 might be the D (5 bases). The germline V and J ends were trimmed by 3 bases and 0 bases, with 17 bases remaining between them. The CDR3 is 17 residues long. From germline, CDR1 is LGHDT and CDR2 YNNKEL (reference sequence). The CDR3 spells CASSQAGGESVNTEAFF. The CDR3 coding sequence is TGTGCCAGCAGCCAGGCGGGGGGGGAGTCAGTGAACACTGAAGCTTTCTTT.

The CDR3 DNA follows: TGTGCCAGCTCTTTCCGCGAGGGCGTGAACACCATATATTTT. Amino acid sequence: CASSFREGVNTIYF. This chain uses TRBV3-1 (or the pseudogene TRBV3-2) with TRBJ1-3; D is ambiguous. V gave up 8 bases and J gave up 7 bases, with 18 bases separating them. The germline V gene has CDR1 LGHDT and CDR2 YNNKEL (reference sequence). There are 14 residues in the CDR3.

The rearrangement uses TRBV28 and TRBJ2-5; TRBD2 might be the D (5 bases). This CDR3 is built from 12 residues. V was clipped by 6 bases and J by 5 bases, with 10 bases between them. From germline, CDR1 is MDHEN and CDR2 SYDVKM. CDR3 bases: TGTGCCAGCAGATCTAGCCCGGAGACCCAGTACTTC. This gives the protein CASRSSPETQYF.

The rearrangement joins TRBV30 to TRBJ1-3; D uncertain. The CDR3 runs to 12 residues. Germline V gives CDR1 GTSNPN, CDR2 SVGIG (reference sequence). V was cut by 3 bases and J by 4 bases, with 7 bases left in between. The CDR3 bases are TGTGCCTGGAGCGACTTGGGAAACACCATATATTTT. Protein: CAWSDLGNTIYF.

The chain is built from TRBV6-4 and TRBJ2-3, with D possibly TRBD2 on 5 matching bases. V gave up 8 bases and J gave up 0 bases, with 21 bases separating them. CDR1 is MRHNA and CDR2 is SNTAGT in the germline V gene. The CDR3 has 17 amino acids. The CDR3 region is CASCTRARDGSTDTQYF. Here the CDR3 DNA reads TGTGCCAGCTGTACCCGGGCCCGGGATGGAAGCACAGATACGCAGTATTTT.

The chain couples TRBV14 to TRBJ1-2; D might be TRBD1 (6 bases). This CDR3 is 14 amino acids long. With 1 base removed from V and 8 bases from J, the gap between germline ends came to 14 bases. CDR1 and CDR2 from the germline V gene are SGHDN and FVKESK. This chain's CDR3 is CASSQGTAQVGYTF. The DNA of the CDR3 is TGTGCCAGCAGCCAAGGGACAGCTCAAGTCGGCTACACCTTC.

The chain couples TRBV2 to TRBJ2-5; D gene uncertain. The ends were cut back, 8 bases at V and 6 bases at J, with 7 bases in the middle. The CDR3 length is 10 residues. Germline values: CDR1 SNHLY, CDR2 FYNNEI. Written as DNA, the CDR3 is TGTGCCAGCGAGTCTAAGACCCAGTACTTC. This sequence encodes CASESKTQYF.

This clone was seen more than once but under ten times. The chain has TRBV5-1 and TRBJ1-3; the D gene is possibly TRBD1 (5 bases). Germline loops: CDR1 SGHRS, CDR2 YFSETQ. The CDR3 spans 15 residues. V shed 4 bases and J shed 0 bases, with 11 bases lying between them. The chain's CDR3 is CASSPGQNSGNTIYF. The DNA for the CDR3 is TGCGCCAGCAGCCCCGGACAAAACTCTGGAAACACCATATATTTT.

The chain links TRBV11-3 to TRBJ2-3; 13 bases are shared with TRBD2. Trimming took 5 bases from V and 4 from J; bases not matched to a gene: 3. Looked up from germline, CDR1 is SGHNT and CDR2 is YENEEA. The CDR3 totals 15 residues. CDR3 amino acids: CASSRLAGGADTQYF. The CDR3 bases are TGTGCCAGCAGCCGACTAGCGGGAGGAGCAGATACGCAGTATTTT. The variable domain in full, completed from reference TRBV11-3 and TRBJ2-3, reads EAGVVQSPRYKIIEKKQPVAFWCNPISGHNTLYWYLQNLGQGPELLIRYENEEAVDDSQLPKDRFSAERLKGVDSTLKIQPAELGDSAVYLCASSRLAGGADTQYFGPGTRLTVL.

The chain recombines TRBV5-1 with TRBJ1-2, with TRBD1 identical over 7 bases. V shed 0 bases and J 4 bases; nucleotides not matched to a gene: 12. CDR3 length equals 17 residues. Germline V gives CDR1 SGHRS, CDR2 YFSETQ. The CDR3 sequence: CASSLGGSGTALYGYTF. CDR3 in DNA: TGCGCCAGCAGCTTGGGGGGGTCTGGGACAGCCCTCTATGGCTACACCTTC.

This chain uses TRBV7-3 with TRBJ2-1, with a weak D call TRBD2 (5 bases). The V end was cut by 2 bases, the J end by 8 bases, with 10 bases between. Germline-derived CDR1 and CDR2 are SGHTA and FQGTGA. The CDR3 is made up of 13 amino acids. CDR3 residues: CASSLGSGDEQFF. CDR3 bases: TGTGCCAGCAGCTTAGGATCCGGGGATGAGCAGTTCTTC.

This rearrangement joins TRBV3-1 (or the pseudogene TRBV3-2) to TRBJ1-3; 8 bases fit TRBD1. Looked up from germline, CDR1 is LGHDT and CDR2 is YNNKEL (reference sequence). The V gene end was trimmed by 2 bases and the J gene end by 0 bases; junction bases not matched to a gene: 3. The CDR3 is 16 amino acids. The CDR3 nucleotides read TGTGCCAGCAGCCAAAGGACAGGGACCTCTGGAAACACCATATATTTT. Protein sequence: CASSQRTGTSGNTIYF.

V and J are TRBV11-1 and TRBJ2-1, with 9 nucleotides matching TRBD2. The CDR3 has 15 amino acids. V shed 4 bases, J shed 7 bases, and the junction held 8 bases outside the gene matches. Germline V gives CDR1 SGHAT, CDR2 FQDESV (reference sequence). This CDR3 is CASSWRREGQNEQFF. CDR3 DNA sequence: TGTGCCAGCAGCTGGCGGCGGGAGGGCCAGAATGAGCAGTTCTTC.

This rearrangement joins TRBV14 to TRBJ2-1; maybe TRBD1 (5 bases). V lost 0 bases to trimming and J lost 15 bases, with 15 bases between them. The CDR3 loop spans 13 amino acids. Germline V gives CDR1 SGHDN, CDR2 FVKESK. As DNA, the CDR3 is TGTGCCAGCAGCCAAGAAAGACAGACTGGAGTGTTCTTC. It specifies CASSQERQTGVFF.

CDR3 in amino acids: CASSAITGGVETQYF. The CDR3 nucleotides are TGTGCCAGTAGTGCCATTACAGGGGGCGTGGAGACCCAGTACTTC. The V and J genes are TRBV19 and TRBJ2-5; 9 bases agree with TRBD1. V shed 5 bases, J shed 5 bases, and the junction held 9 bases outside the gene matches. Germline V CDR1 and CDR2: LNHDA, SQIVND (reference sequence). The CDR3 is 15 amino acids. Together with reference TRBV19 and TRBJ2-5, the CDR3 gives the full variable domain: DGGITQSPKYLFRKEGQNVTLSCEQNLNHDAMYWYRQDPGQGLRLIYYSQIVNDFQKGDIAEGYSVSREKKESFPLTVTSAQKNPTAFYLCASSAITGGVETQYFGPGTRLLVL.